The 24 T cell receptor beta chains below were found in one sample sequenced in a study of control samples from healthy donors and cancer patients. The assay was immunoSEQ multiplex PCR, and TCRdb's table has in-frame clones only and misses some. The data contain approximately 94,000 clones, approximately 84% of them singletons. Sequencing used PBMCs. The receptors were gathered from a man aged 70-80 years with lung cancer.

The rearrangement uses TRBV5-1 and TRBJ1-3; D is unclear. V lost 2 bases, J lost 0 bases, and 6 bases lay in between. Germline CDR1 is SGHRS and CDR2 is YFSETQ. The CDR3 covers 14 residues. CDR3 coding DNA: TGCGCCAGCAGCTTTGAGGGCTCTGGAAACACCATATATTTT. Protein: CASSFEGSGNTIYF.

The V gene is TRBV19, the J gene TRBJ2-1; 11 nucleotides match TRBD1. This CDR3 has 14 amino acids. Germline loops: CDR1 LNHDA, CDR2 SQIVND (reference sequence). Trimming cost V 8 bases and J 2 bases; bases outside gene matches: 2. In DNA form, the CDR3 reads TGTGCCAGTGGGGACAGGGGGACCTACAATGAGCAGTTCTTC. This sequence encodes CASGDRGTYNEQFF. Variable domain in full (rest from reference TRBV19 and TRBJ2-1): DGGITQSPKYLFRKEGQNVTLSCEQNLNHDAMYWYRQDPGQGLRLIYYSQIVNDFQKGDIAEGYSVSREKKESFPLTVTSAQKNPTAFYLCASGDRGTYNEQFFGPGTRLTVL.

The chain has TRBV5-8 and TRBJ1-2, with D maybe TRBD1 (5 bases). This CDR3 contains 15 residues. Germline assignment: CDR1 SGHTS and CDR2 YDEGEE. Trimming pared 1 base from V and 5 bases from J, leaving 15 bases between. As DNA, the CDR3 is TGTGCCAGCAGCTTGCAGTCTCGGGGGAGATATGGCTACACCTTC. It encodes CASSLQSRGRYGYTF.

In this sample, this clone turned up once. CDR3 DNA sequence: TGCGCCAGCAGCCAAGATTTTGGGGGCCCCCCCTACAATGAGCAGTTCTTC. Its protein product is CASSQDFGGPPYNEQFF. The chain links TRBV4-3 to TRBJ2-1, with D possibly being TRBD1 (6 bases). V was cut by 0 bases and J by 2 bases, with 14 bases left in between. This CDR3 spans 17 amino acids. Germline loops: CDR1 LGHNA, CDR2 YSLEER.

This clone was counted once. Different DNA sequences within this sample yield the same CDR3. The V call is TRBV7-2, the J call TRBJ2-5, with D uncertain. Trimming pared 2 bases from V and 1 base from J, leaving 5 bases between. This CDR3 has 13 amino acids. CDR1 SGHTA and CDR2 FQGNSA come from the germline V gene. CDR3 nucleotides: TGTGCCAGCAGCTTAACCCCCCAAGAGACCCAGTACTTC. Its translation: CASSLTPQETQYF.

CDR3 nucleotide sequence: TGTGCCTGGGCGAAGGGACGGGCGGAGGAGACCCAGTACTTC. This codes for CAWAKGRAEETQYF. V usage is TRBV30 and J usage is TRBJ2-5, with D perhaps TRBD1 or TRBD2 (5 bases each). Trimming left V 5 bases short and J 5 bases short, with 18 bases between. Germline V lookup: CDR1 GTSNPN, CDR2 SVGIG (reference sequence). The CDR3 runs 14 residues.

This clone came up once. This chain links TRBV6-2 or TRBV6-3 with TRBJ2-7, with 15 bases matching TRBD2. The V gene end was trimmed by 6 bases and the J gene end by 0 bases; junction bases not matched to a gene: 9. The CDR3 sequence is 18 residues long. The germline gives CDR1 MNHEY, CDR2 SVGEGT. DNA of the CDR3: TGTGCCAGCAGCCCTGGGACTAGCGGGGGGACCGGCTCCTACGAGCAGTACTTC. This gives the protein CASSPGTSGGTGSYEQYF.

The chain joins TRBV5-1 to TRBJ1-1; D is unresolved. The V gene's germline CDR1 is SGHRS and CDR2 YFSETQ. The CDR3 loop spans 13 amino acids. The V and J ends lost 0 bases and 5 bases respectively, with 8 bases between them. For the CDR3, the DNA is TGCGCCAGCAGCTTGGGACATCTTACTGAAGCTTTCTTT. This codes for CASSLGHLTEAFF.

This clone occurred a few times. The V gene is TRBV6-5, the J gene TRBJ2-6, with D possibly being TRBD2 (5 bases). The CDR3 totals 14 residues. Trimming pared 6 bases from V and 1 base from J, leaving 7 bases between. CDR1 is MNHEY, CDR2 SVGAGI, per germline. In nucleotides, the CDR3 is TGTGCCAGCAGGAGGGAGTCTGGGGCCAACGTCCTGACTTTC. This encodes CASRRESGANVLTF.

This rearrangement joins TRBV4-1 to TRBJ1-3; D is unclear. V lost 3 bases to trimming and J lost 0 bases, with 9 bases between them. Germline CDR1 reads MGHRA; CDR2 reads YSYEKL. There are 15 residues in the CDR3. CDR3 residues: CASSQTGSSGNTIYF. For the CDR3, the DNA is TGCGCCAGCAGCCAGACCGGTTCCTCTGGAAACACCATATATTTT.

The CDR3 DNA sequence: TGTGCCAGCAGTTTAAGTTTTCAAAGGGGGACTGAAGCTTTCTTT. Encoded protein: CASSLSFQRGTEAFF. The gene calls are TRBV27 and TRBJ1-1, with a possible D match to TRBD1 (6 bases). Trimming left V 2 bases short and J 5 bases short, with 15 bases between. The CDR3 consists of 15 residues. The germline CDR1 and CDR2 sequences are MNHEY and SMNVEV (reference sequence).

CDR3 nucleotide sequence: TGTGCCAGTAATCACGCAGGGGGCTCATACTACGAGCAGTACTTC. It translates to CASNHAGGSYYEQYF. The chain employs TRBV19 and TRBJ2-7, with TRBD1 matching over 8 bases. The germline V gene encodes CDR1 LNHDA and CDR2 SQIVND (reference sequence). This CDR3 comprises 15 residues. The J segment lost 3 bases and the V segment lost 7 bases, leaving 11 bases of the junction unmatched. Supplemented by reference TRBV19 and TRBJ2-7, the full variable domain reads DGGITQSPKYLFRKEGQNVTLSCEQNLNHDAMYWYRQDPGQGLRLIYYSQIVNDFQKGDIAEGYSVSREKKESFPLTVTSAQKNPTAFYLCASNHAGGSYYEQYFGPGTRLTVT.

V and J are TRBV19 and TRBJ2-2; no clear D gene. Trimming shortened V by 6 bases and J by 0 bases, and 8 bases separated the two germline ends. The CDR3 consists of 14 residues. CDR1 LNHDA and CDR2 SQIVND come from the germline V gene (reference sequence). CDR3 sequence reads: CASRVNPNTGELFF. In nucleotides, the CDR3 is TGTGCCAGTAGAGTTAACCCGAACACCGGGGAGCTGTTTTTT.

This rearrangement joins TRBV19 to TRBJ1-3; D is unresolved. The CDR3 has 15 amino acids. The germline V gene encodes CDR1 LNHDA and CDR2 SQIVND (reference sequence). Trimming cost V 6 bases and J 0 bases, with 12 bases left between them. CDR3 residues: CASSNDGSSGNTIYF. The CDR3 coding sequence is TGTGCCAGTAGCAACGACGGGAGCTCTGGAAACACCATATATTTT.

This clone was observed once. The chain is built from TRBV3-1 (or the pseudogene TRBV3-2) and TRBJ2-3; 13 nucleotides match TRBD2. The CDR3 extends over 18 amino acids. V lost 4 bases, J lost 5 bases, and 12 bases stayed unmatched. Germline V gene sequence: CDR1 LGHDT, CDR2 YNNKEL (reference sequence). CDR3 residues: CASSPGLAGESRLDTQYF. The DNA for the CDR3 is TGTGCCAGCAGCCCTGGACTAGCGGGGGAGTCAAGGTTAGATACGCAGTATTTT.

The CDR3 DNA sequence: TGCGCCAGTCTGGAGAACAATGAGCAGTTCTTC. It encodes CASLENNEQFF. The J gene is TRBJ2-1, the V gene TRBV10-2; no clear D. CDR3 size: 11 residues. Germline values: CDR1 WSHSY, CDR2 SAAADI. Trimming left V 9 bases short and J 5 bases short, with 8 bases between.

The chain joins TRBV4-3 to TRBJ1-2; D is unclear. Germline V gene lookup returns CDR1 LGHNA and CDR2 YSLEER. The CDR3 runs 14 residues. V lost 4 bases to trimming and J lost 8 bases, with 17 bases between them. The CDR3 reads CASSLGRISIGYTF. The CDR3 region has the DNA TGCGCCAGCAGCCTCGGCAGGATAAGTATCGGCTACACCTTC.

The V call is TRBV18, the J call TRBJ1-4; D gene ambiguous. The length of the CDR3 is 17 residues. Looked up from germline, CDR1 is KGHSH and CDR2 is LQKENI. Trimming left V 3 bases short and J 0 bases short, with 14 bases between. CDR3 sequence: CASSPRGRRATNEKLFF. Here the CDR3 DNA reads TGTGCCAGCTCACCGCGGGGAAGAAGAGCAACTAATGAAAAACTGTTTTTT.

J is TRBJ1-2 and V is TRBV12-3 or TRBV12-4; perhaps TRBD1 as D (5 bases). Trimming took 7 bases from V and 8 from J, leaving 14 bases between them. The CDR3 length is 12 residues. CDR3 protein: CASTLIGAGYTF. The CDR3 DNA follows: TGTGCCAGCACCCTGATAGGGGCCGGCTACACCTTC.

V usage is TRBV18 and J usage is TRBJ1-2; possible D gene TRBD1, 5 bases. Deletions cut 0 bases from V and 4 bases from J, with 9 bases between. The germline gives CDR1 KGHSH, CDR2 LQKENI. The CDR3 consists of 14 residues. The CDR3 region is CASSPPGTGYGYTF. The CDR3 coding sequence is TGTGCCAGCTCACCACCTGGGACGGGCTATGGCTACACCTTC.

V usage is TRBV2 and J usage is TRBJ2-7; no clear D gene. Germline CDR1 and CDR2: SNHLY and FYNNEI. V was cut by 2 bases and J by 2 bases, with 7 bases left in between. CDR3 size: 13 residues. In DNA, the CDR3 is TGTGCCAGCAGTGAACAGAACACCTACGAGCAGTACTTC. Protein product: CASSEQNTYEQYF. Drawing the rest from reference TRBV2 and TRBJ2-7, the complete variable domain is EPEVTQTPSHQVTQMGQEVILRCVPISNHLYFYWYRQILGQKVEFLVSFYNNEISEKSEIFDDQFSVERPDGSNFTLKIRSTKLEDSAMYFCASSEQNTYEQYFGPGTRLTVT.

The rearrangement uses TRBV4-1 and TRBJ2-5; 10 bases fit TRBD2. The CDR3 contains 17 residues. V was clipped by 0 bases and J by 4 bases; unmatched bases: 8. In germline, CDR1 is MGHRA, CDR2 YSYEKL. The DNA of the CDR3 is TGCGCCAGCAGCCAAGATACCCAGCGGGGGGGCAGAGAGACCCAGTACTTC. Translation: CASSQDTQRGGRETQYF.

The chain couples TRBV5-1 to TRBJ2-2; 10 positions match TRBD1. Germline CDR1 SGHRS, CDR2 YFSETQ. This CDR3 is 16 amino acids long. The ends lost 4 bases at V and 6 bases at J; junction bases unmatched: 9. The CDR3 region has the DNA TGCGCCAGCAGCCCGGTTATCGGACAGGGGGCCGGGGAGCTGTTTTTT. Its translation: CASSPVIGQGAGELFF.

The gene calls are TRBV19 and TRBJ1-4; possible D gene TRBD1, 6 bases. V dropped 3 bases and J dropped 10 bases, with 15 bases sitting between them. The germline gives CDR1 LNHDA, CDR2 SQIVND (reference sequence). The CDR3 runs to 14 residues. CDR3 bases: TGTGCCAGTAGTATGCCCGGGGGCGGTGGAAAACTGTTTTTT. It codes for CASSMPGGGGKLFF.